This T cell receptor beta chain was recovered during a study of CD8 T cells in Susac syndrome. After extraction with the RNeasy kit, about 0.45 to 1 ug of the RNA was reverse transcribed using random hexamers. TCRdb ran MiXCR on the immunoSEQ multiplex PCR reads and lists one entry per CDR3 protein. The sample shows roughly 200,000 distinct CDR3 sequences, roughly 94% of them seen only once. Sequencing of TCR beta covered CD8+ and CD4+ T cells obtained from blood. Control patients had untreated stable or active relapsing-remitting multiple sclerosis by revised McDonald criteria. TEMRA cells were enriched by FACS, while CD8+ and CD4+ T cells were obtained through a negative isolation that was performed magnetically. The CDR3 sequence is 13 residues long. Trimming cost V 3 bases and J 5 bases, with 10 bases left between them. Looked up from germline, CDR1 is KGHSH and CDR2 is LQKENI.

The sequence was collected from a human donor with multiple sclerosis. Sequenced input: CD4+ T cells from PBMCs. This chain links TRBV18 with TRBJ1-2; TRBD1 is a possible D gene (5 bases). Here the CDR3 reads CASSPETDYGYTF. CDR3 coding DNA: TGTGCCAGCTCACCGGAGACAGATTATGGCTACACCTTC.